The T cell receptor (beta chain) under discussion was sequenced for a study of control samples from healthy donors and cancer patients. Produced via immunoSEQ multiplex PCR; TCRdb's table is partial and in-frame only. This table holds about 65,000 clones, 75% to 95% found once. This CDR3 has 18 residues. V gave up 0 bases and J gave up 0 bases, with 15 bases separating them. Germline V lookup: CDR1 LGHNT, CDR2 FRNRAP. V is TRBV12-5 and J is TRBJ1-3, with D maybe TRBD1 (5 bases). The sample was PBMCs. This sequence was found in a woman in her forties or fifties with colorectal cancer. In nucleotides, the CDR3 is TGTGCTAGTGGTTTGGTCTTTACCGGGACCCTCTCTGGAAACACCATATATTTT. Translating it yields CASGLVFTGTLSGNTIYF. Full variable domain (rest looked up from reference TRBV12-5 and TRBJ1-3): DARVTQTPRHKVTEMGQEVTMRCQPILGHNTVFWYRQTMMQGLELLAYFRNRAPLDDSGMPKDRFSAEMPDATLATLKIQPSEPRDSAVYFCASGLVFTGTLSGNTIYFGEGSWLTVV.